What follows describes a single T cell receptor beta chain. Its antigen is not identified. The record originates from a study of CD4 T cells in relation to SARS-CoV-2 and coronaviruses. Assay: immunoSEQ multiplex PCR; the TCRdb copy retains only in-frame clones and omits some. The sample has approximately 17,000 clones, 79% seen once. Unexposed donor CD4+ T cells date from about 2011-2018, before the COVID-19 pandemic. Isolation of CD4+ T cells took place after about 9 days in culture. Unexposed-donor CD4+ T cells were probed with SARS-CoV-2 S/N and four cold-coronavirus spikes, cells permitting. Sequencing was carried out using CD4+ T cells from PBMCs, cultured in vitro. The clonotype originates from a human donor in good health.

In nucleotides, the CDR3 is TGCGCCAGCAGCGGGGCCGGGGGGCGTCGGTCACCCCTCCACTTT. Amino acid sequence: CASSGAGGRRSPLHF. The V gene is TRBV4-1, the J gene TRBJ1-6; weak D call: TRBD1 (6 bases). The V gene lost 5 bases and the J gene lost 10 bases, with 18 bases spanning the gap. The CDR3 consists of 15 residues. The V gene's germline CDR1 is MGHRA and CDR2 YSYEKL.